The rows below give T cell receptor beta chains drawn from one sample of a study of patients and donors after allogeneic stem cell transplantation. In TCRdb, the RT-PCR reads were re-called with MiXCR into one record per CDR3 protein. Of roughly 880,000 distinct CDR3 sequences in the sample, about a sixth are singletons; the top ten hold under 6.5%. The sample was blood, either unsorted or a sorted T cell fraction (not recorded which). All receptors come from a human donor who was either an allogeneic HSCT recipient or a stem cell or donor lymphocyte infusion donor (not recorded which). It is not recorded whose cells these are; they may come from a transplant donor. Each CDR3 is given with its conserved first and last residue. Fields, in order: J gene, clone size, V gene, D gene, CDR3 DNA, CDR3 protein. The D gene is left open where the match is weak. Not all rows give a size; the values are once, few, many and, for expanded clones, a class.

J gene: TRBJ2-5; clone size: few; V gene: TRBV7-9; D gene: TRBD1; CDR3 DNA: TGTGCCAGCAGCTCCCCGGGACAGAAAGAAGAGACCCAGTACTTC; CDR3 protein: CASSSPGQKEETQYF
J gene: TRBJ2-2; clone size: NA; V gene: TRBV5-4; D gene: TRBD2; CDR3 DNA: TGTGCCAGCAGCTCGGGCACTAGCGGGAGGGCCCTAACCGGGGAGCTGTTTTTT; CDR3 protein: CASSSGTSGRALTGELFF
J gene: TRBJ2-5; clone size: many; V gene: TRBV10-3; D gene: NA; CDR3 DNA: TGTGCCATCAGTGAAGCCCACAGGAGGTCCCAAGAGACCCAGTACTTC; CDR3 protein: CAISEAHRRSQETQYF
J gene: TRBJ2-7; clone size: few; V gene: TRBV20-1; D gene: NA; CDR3 DNA: TGCAGTGCTAGAGACTCAGGGGGGCCTATGAACGAGCAGTACTTC; CDR3 protein: CSARDSGGPMNEQYF
J gene: TRBJ2-2; clone size: few; V gene: TRBV25-1; D gene: NA; CDR3 DNA: TGTGCCAGCAGTGCTGAGGGGAGCACGAACACCGGGGAGCTGTTTTTT; CDR3 protein: CASSAEGSTNTGELFF
J gene: TRBJ1-1; clone size: NA; V gene: TRBV3-1; D gene: TRBD1; CDR3 DNA: TGTGCCAGCAGCCACTTCGTCACAGGGGGCTCTGAAGCTTTCTTT; CDR3 protein: CASSHFVTGGSEAFF
J gene: TRBJ2-5; clone size: NA; V gene: TRBV7-2; D gene: NA; CDR3 DNA: TGTGCCAGCAGCTTATTGCTTCCGACCCAGTACTTC; CDR3 protein: CASSLLLPTQYF
J gene: TRBJ1-1; clone size: few; V gene: TRBV7-9; D gene: TRBD1; CDR3 DNA: TGTGCCAGCAGCCAGGGGGATTTGGGTGAAGCTTTCTTT; CDR3 protein: CASSQGDLGEAFF
J gene: TRBJ2-3; clone size: few; V gene: TRBV12-3/TRBV12-4; D gene: NA; CDR3 DNA: TGTGCCAGCAGTTTCCGGGCCCGCACAGATACGCAGTATTTT; CDR3 protein: CASSFRARTDTQYF
J gene: TRBJ2-7; clone size: NA; V gene: TRBV20-1; D gene: NA; CDR3 DNA: TGCAGTGGGCATGCGGAACCCTTTGAGGAGCAGTACTTC; CDR3 protein: CSGHAEPFEEQYF
J gene: TRBJ1-6; clone size: few; V gene: TRBV6-5; D gene: NA; CDR3 DNA: TGTGCCAGCAGTTACTCGCGGGCTGAATATAATTCACCCCTCCACTTT; CDR3 protein: CASSYSRAEYNSPLHF
J gene: TRBJ2-7; clone size: NA; V gene: TRBV29-1; D gene: TRBD2; CDR3 DNA: TGCAGCGCCAGCGGGACTAGCGGGGGGAGCGCCTACGAGCAGTACTTC; CDR3 protein: CSASGTSGGSAYEQYF
J gene: TRBJ2-1; clone size: NA; V gene: TRBV4-3; D gene: NA; CDR3 DNA: TGCGCCAGCAGCCAAGTAGGGCGGGGTGGTGACAATGAGCAGTTCTTC; CDR3 protein: CASSQVGRGGDNEQFF
J gene: TRBJ1-1; clone size: few; V gene: TRBV10-2; D gene: NA; CDR3 DNA: TGCGCCAGCATGAAGGGGGGAACGGTATCCTTGAACACTGAAGCTTTCTTT; CDR3 protein: CASMKGGTVSLNTEAFF
J gene: TRBJ2-4; clone size: NA; V gene: TRBV6-1; D gene: TRBD2; CDR3 DNA: TGTGCCAGCAGAGCGGGAAACGACATTCAGTACTTC; CDR3 protein: CASRAGNDIQYF
J gene: TRBJ1-1; clone size: NA; V gene: TRBV11-2; D gene: NA; CDR3 DNA: TGTGCCAGCAGCTTCCTGGGGAACATGAACACTGAAGCTTTCTTT; CDR3 protein: CASSFLGNMNTEAFF
J gene: TRBJ2-5; clone size: NA; V gene: TRBV2; D gene: TRBD1; CDR3 DNA: TGTGCCAGCCAAAACCGGGACAGGGTTGAAGAGACCCAGTACTTC; CDR3 protein: CASQNRDRVEETQYF
J gene: TRBJ1-6; clone size: NA; V gene: TRBV5-1; D gene: NA; CDR3 DNA: TGCGCCAGCAGTACCCCCGGGCCGAATTCACCCCTCCACTTT; CDR3 protein: CASSTPGPNSPLHF
J gene: TRBJ2-4; clone size: few; V gene: TRBV4-1; D gene: NA; CDR3 DNA: TGCGCCAGCAGCCAAGAACCGGGCGCCCCAGGAGACATTCAGTACTTC; CDR3 protein: CASSQEPGAPGDIQYF
J gene: TRBJ1-6; clone size: once; V gene: TRBV6-2/TRBV6-3; D gene: NA; CDR3 DNA: TGTGCCAGCAGTGCTCGACAGCCCTATAATTCACCCCTCCACTTT; CDR3 protein: CASSARQPYNSPLHF
J gene: TRBJ2-5; clone size: NA; V gene: TRBV7-2; D gene: TRBD2; CDR3 DNA: TGTGCCAGCAGCGTTAGCGGGGCCAAAGAGACCCAGTACTTC; CDR3 protein: CASSVSGAKETQYF
J gene: TRBJ1-1; clone size: few; V gene: TRBV5-1; D gene: NA; CDR3 DNA: TGCGCCAGCAGCATTCAGACCCTGAACACTGAAGCTTTCTTT; CDR3 protein: CASSIQTLNTEAFF
J gene: TRBJ2-3; clone size: NA; V gene: TRBV5-1; D gene: NA; CDR3 DNA: TGCGCCAGCAGCTTGGCCGAGGGGAAATCAGATACGCAGTATTTT; CDR3 protein: CASSLAEGKSDTQYF
J gene: TRBJ1-2; clone size: few; V gene: TRBV25-1; D gene: TRBD1; CDR3 DNA: TGTGCCAGCAGTGAATTCGTGGCAGGGGGAATGAACTATGGCTACACCTTC; CDR3 protein: CASSEFVAGGMNYGYTF
J gene: TRBJ1-2; clone size: few; V gene: TRBV6-5; D gene: NA; CDR3 DNA: TGTGCCAGCAGTTACTCATCGGAGGGCCCCCTTAACTATGGCTACACCTTC; CDR3 protein: CASSYSSEGPLNYGYTF
J gene: TRBJ1-2; clone size: NA; V gene: TRBV6-5; D gene: NA; CDR3 DNA: TGTGCCAGCAGTTCCTGGACCGAGGGGGGCTACACCTTC; CDR3 protein: CASSSWTEGGYTF
J gene: TRBJ1-1; clone size: once; V gene: TRBV12-3/TRBV12-4; D gene: TRBD1; CDR3 DNA: TGTGCCAGCAGTTTAGGACGGACAGGGAAAGAGGAAGCTTTCTTT; CDR3 protein: CASSLGRTGKEEAFF
J gene: TRBJ2-1; clone size: NA; V gene: TRBV20-1; D gene: NA; CDR3 DNA: TGCAGTGCCCCCCGGGGATACAATGAGCAGTTCTTC; CDR3 protein: CSAPRGYNEQFF
J gene: TRBJ2-3; clone size: NA; V gene: TRBV30; D gene: TRBD2; CDR3 DNA: TGTGCCTGGAGTTACGGGACTAGCGGCACAGATACGCAGTATTTT; CDR3 protein: CAWSYGTSGTDTQYF
J gene: TRBJ1-1; clone size: few; V gene: TRBV5-1; D gene: TRBD1; CDR3 DNA: TGCGCCAGCAGCTCAAAACAGGGGGGGAACACTGAAGCTTTCTTT; CDR3 protein: CASSSKQGGNTEAFF
J gene: TRBJ1-4; clone size: NA; V gene: TRBV7-9; D gene: NA; CDR3 DNA: TGTGCCAGCAGCTTAGGCTTGCGCTCTAGTCTCTCAGAAAAACTGTTTTTT; CDR3 protein: CASSLGLRSSLSEKLFF
J gene: TRBJ2-5; clone size: NA; V gene: TRBV5-8; D gene: TRBD1; CDR3 DNA: TGTGCCAGCAGCACCGGACAGGGACGGAGAGAGACCCAGTACTTC; CDR3 protein: CASSTGQGRRETQYF
J gene: TRBJ1-6; clone size: few; V gene: TRBV12-3/TRBV12-4; D gene: NA; CDR3 DNA: TGTGCCAGCAGTCATAACGGAGACTCACCCCTCCACTTT; CDR3 protein: CASSHNGDSPLHF
J gene: TRBJ1-1; clone size: few; V gene: TRBV29-1; D gene: NA; CDR3 DNA: TGCAGCGTTGAAGATGTCCGTGAAGCTTTCTTT; CDR3 protein: CSVEDVREAFF
J gene: TRBJ2-5; clone size: NA; V gene: TRBV20-1; D gene: NA; CDR3 DNA: TGCAGTGTCCCAGCGGTTGGGGAGACCCAGTACTTC; CDR3 protein: CSVPAVGETQYF
J gene: TRBJ1-2; clone size: once; V gene: TRBV29-1; D gene: NA; CDR3 DNA: TGCAGCGTTGAGGCGGTTGTGGGCAGGGGACTCTATGGCTACACCTTC; CDR3 protein: CSVEAVVGRGLYGYTF
J gene: TRBJ2-1; clone size: NA; V gene: TRBV7-8; D gene: NA; CDR3 DNA: TGTGCCAGCAGTCCACCCCGGGCCTACAGGGTTAATGAGCAGTTCTTC; CDR3 protein: CASSPPRAYRVNEQFF
J gene: TRBJ2-2; clone size: NA; V gene: TRBV13; D gene: TRBD1; CDR3 DNA: TGTGCCAGCAGCTCCCGGGACAGGGTCACCGGGGAGCTGTTTTTT; CDR3 protein: CASSSRDRVTGELFF